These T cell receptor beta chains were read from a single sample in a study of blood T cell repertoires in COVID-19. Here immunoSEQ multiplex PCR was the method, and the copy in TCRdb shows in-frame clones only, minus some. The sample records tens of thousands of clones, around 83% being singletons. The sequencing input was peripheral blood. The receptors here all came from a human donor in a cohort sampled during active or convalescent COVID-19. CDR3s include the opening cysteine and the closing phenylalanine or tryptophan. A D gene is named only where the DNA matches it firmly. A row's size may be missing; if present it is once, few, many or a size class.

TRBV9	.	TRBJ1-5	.	CASSLTDSNQPQHF	TGTGCCAGCAGCCTGACAGATAGCAATCAGCCCCAGCATTTT
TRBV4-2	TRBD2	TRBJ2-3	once	CASSQISEAGGPTDTQYF	TGTGCCAGCAGCCAAATTTCCGAGGCGGGGGGACCCACAGATACGCAGTATTTT
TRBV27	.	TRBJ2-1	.	CASKRGQINEQFF	TGTGCCAGCAAACGAGGACAGATCAATGAGCAGTTCTTC
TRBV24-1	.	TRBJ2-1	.	CATSDSGLNEQFF	TGTGCCACCAGTGATTCAGGGTTGAATGAGCAGTTCTTC
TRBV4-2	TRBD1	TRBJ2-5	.	CASSQERTGAETQYF	TGTGCCAGCAGCCAAGAAAGGACAGGGGCAGAGACCCAGTACTTC
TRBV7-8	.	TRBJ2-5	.	CASSLKLQETQYF	TGTGCCAGCAGCTTAAAGCTACAAGAGACCCAGTACTTC
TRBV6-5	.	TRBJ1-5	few	CASSYSPYSNQPQHF	TGTGCCAGCAGTTACTCTCCCTATAGCAATCAGCCCCAGCATTTT
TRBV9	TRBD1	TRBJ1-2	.	CASSVEGDRGRGGYTF	TGTGCCAGCAGCGTAGAGGGTGACAGGGGGCGCGGAGGCTACACCTTC
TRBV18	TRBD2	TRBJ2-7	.	CASSRDSGGEQYF	TGTGCCAGCTCACGGGATAGCGGGGGGGAGCAGTACTTC
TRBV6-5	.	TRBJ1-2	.	CASRTIPGTVYGYTF	TGTGCCAGCAGGACCATTCCGGGAACTGTTTATGGCTACACCTTC
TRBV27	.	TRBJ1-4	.	CASSQRGQNEKLFF	TGTGCCAGCAGCCAACGGGGTCAAAATGAAAAACTGTTTTTT
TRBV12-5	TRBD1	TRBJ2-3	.	CASGQGATDTQYF	TGTGCTAGTGGGCAGGGGGCCACAGATACGCAGTATTTT
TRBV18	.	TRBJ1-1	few	CASSPRDTEAFF	TGTGCCAGCTCACCTCGGGACACTGAAGCTTTCTTT
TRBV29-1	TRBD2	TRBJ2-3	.	CSVLPGLAGADTQYF	TGCAGCGTGCTACCGGGACTAGCGGGGGCGGATACGCAGTATTTT
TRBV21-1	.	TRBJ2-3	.	CASRVSGPSTDTQYF	TGTGCCAGCCGCGTTTCAGGGCCCAGCACAGATACGCAGTATTTT
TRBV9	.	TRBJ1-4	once	CASSVRQANEKLFF	TGTGCCAGCAGCGTGAGACAGGCTAATGAAAAACTGTTTTTT
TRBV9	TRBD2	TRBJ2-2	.	CASSAHSGGLGELFF	TGTGCCAGCAGCGCTCATAGCGGGGGTCTAGGGGAGCTGTTTTTT
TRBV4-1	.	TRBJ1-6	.	CASSLDSLNSPLHF	TGCGCCAGCAGCTTGGACAGTCTTAATTCACCCCTCCACTTT
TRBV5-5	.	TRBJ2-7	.	CASSPTDPSYEQYF	TGTGCCAGCAGCCCGACAGATCCCTCCTACGAGCAGTACTTC
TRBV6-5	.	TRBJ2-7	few	CASRGNRAGYEQYF	TGTGCCAGCAGAGGGAACAGGGCTGGCTACGAGCAGTACTTC
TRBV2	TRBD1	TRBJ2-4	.	CASSQGQGKNIQYF	TGTGCCAGCAGTCAGGGACAGGGCAAAAACATTCAGTACTTC
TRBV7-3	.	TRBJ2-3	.	CASSPAGTQTDTQYF	TGTGCCAGCAGCCCAGCGGGGACACAGACAGATACGCAGTATTTT
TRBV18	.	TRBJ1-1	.	CASSPMGNGEAFF	TGTGCCAGCTCACCAATGGGCAATGGGGAAGCTTTCTTT
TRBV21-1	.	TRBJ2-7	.	CASSLRGTGVSGEQYF	TGTGCCAGCAGCTTAAGGGGGACAGGGGTCAGCGGCGAGCAGTACTTC
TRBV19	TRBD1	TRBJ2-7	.	CASSIQGAWYF	TGTGCCAGTAGTATTCAGGGGGCCTGGTACTTC
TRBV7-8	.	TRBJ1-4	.	CASSLVGDSATNEKLFF	TGTGCCAGCAGCTTAGTAGGCGACAGTGCAACTAATGAAAAACTGTTTTTT
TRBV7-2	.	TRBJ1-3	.	CASSFSGTAGNTIYF	TGTGCCAGCAGCTTCAGCGGGACGGCTGGAAACACCATATATTTT
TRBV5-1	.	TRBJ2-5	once	CASSPAGTTYQETQYF	TGCGCCAGCAGCCCTGCGGGTACTACCTACCAAGAGACCCAGTACTTC
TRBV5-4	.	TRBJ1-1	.	CASSLGAGPEAFF	TGTGCCAGCAGCTTGGGGGCGGGGCCTGAAGCTTTCTTT
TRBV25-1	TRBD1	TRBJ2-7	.	CASQGDIYEQYF	TGTGCCAGCCAGGGGGATATCTACGAGCAGTACTTC
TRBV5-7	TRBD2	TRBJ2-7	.	CASSWGGGIFEQYF	TGTGCCAGCAGCTGGGGCGGGGGGATTTTCGAGCAGTACTTC
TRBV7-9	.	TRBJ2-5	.	CASSLGGSGETQYF	TGTGCCAGCAGCTTAGGGGGTAGCGGAGAGACCCAGTACTTC
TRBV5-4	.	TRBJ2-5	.	CASTPQGPETQYF	TGTGCCAGCACCCCGCAGGGGCCGGAGACCCAGTACTTC
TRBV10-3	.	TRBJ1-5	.	CAISESQGPNQPQHF	TGTGCCATCAGTGAGTCCCAGGGTCCAAATCAGCCCCAGCATTTT
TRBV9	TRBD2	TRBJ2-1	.	CASSVVAGGFYNEQFF	TGTGCCAGCAGCGTAGTAGCGGGGGGATTCTACAATGAGCAGTTCTTC
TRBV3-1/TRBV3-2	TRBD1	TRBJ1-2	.	CASSRDLTGGYGYTF	TGTGCCAGCAGCCGCGACCTTACAGGGGGCTATGGCTACACCTTC
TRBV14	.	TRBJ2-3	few	CASSPGRRGPTDTQYF	TGTGCCAGCAGCCCAGGGAGGCGGGGGCCCACAGATACGCAGTATTTT
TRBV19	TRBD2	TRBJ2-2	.	CASNSAGDTGELFF	TGTGCCAGTAACTCAGCGGGAGACACCGGGGAGCTGTTTTTT
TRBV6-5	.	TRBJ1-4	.	CASSYRKSSNEKLFF	TGTGCCAGCAGTTACCGCAAATCTAGTAATGAAAAACTGTTTTTT
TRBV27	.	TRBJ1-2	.	CASRPVPGNYGYTF	TGTGCCAGCAGACCTGTCCCGGGGAACTATGGCTACACCTTC
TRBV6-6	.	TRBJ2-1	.	CASSYSRVYNEQFF	TGTGCCAGCAGTTACTCGCGGGTGTACAATGAGCAGTTCTTC
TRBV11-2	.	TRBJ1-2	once	CASSGHRNTF	TGTGCCAGCTCGGGACATCGAAACACCTTC
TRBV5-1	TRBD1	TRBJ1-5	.	CASSAGTGGQPQHF	TGCGCCAGCAGCGCAGGGACAGGGGGTCAGCCCCAGCATTTT
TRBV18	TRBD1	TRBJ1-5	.	CASSPGTGSFQPQHF	TGTGCCAGCTCACCGGGGACAGGGTCTTTCCAGCCCCAGCATTTT
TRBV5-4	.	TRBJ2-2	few	CASSLGQGRGSGELFF	TGTGCCAGCAGCTTGGGACAGGGGAGGGGCTCCGGGGAGCTGTTTTTT
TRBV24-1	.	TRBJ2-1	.	CATSDNNEQFF	TGTGCCACCAGTGACAACAATGAGCAGTTCTTC
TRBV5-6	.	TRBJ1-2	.	CASSGGTIVGRGYTF	TGTGCCAGCAGCGGCGGGACCATTGTAGGGAGGGGCTACACCTTC
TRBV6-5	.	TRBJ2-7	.	CATFAGASSYEQYF	TGTGCCACCTTCGCAGGGGCGAGCTCCTACGAGCAGTACTTC
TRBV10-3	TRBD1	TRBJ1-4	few	CAISTGQNEKLFF	TGTGCCATCAGTACGGGACAGAATGAAAAACTGTTTTTT
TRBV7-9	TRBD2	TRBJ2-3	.	CASSQYGLAGDTQYF	TGTGCCAGCAGCCAATATGGACTAGCGGGAGATACGCAGTATTTT
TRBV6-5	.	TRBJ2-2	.	CASRFANTGELFF	TGTGCCAGCAGGTTCGCGAACACCGGGGAGCTGTTTTTT
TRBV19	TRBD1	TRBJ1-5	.	CASSIWTGGYSNQPQHF	TGTGCCAGTAGCATCTGGACAGGGGGGTATAGCAATCAGCCCCAGCATTTT
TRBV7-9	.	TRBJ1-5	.	CASSLRSHSYSNQPQHF	TGTGCCAGCAGCTTAAGGTCTCACAGCTATAGCAATCAGCCCCAGCATTTT